A single T cell receptor beta chain is shown here with its context. Authors' analysis steps: Using reference gene primer amplification, nucleated cell counts were estimated. The table came from immunoSEQ multiplex PCR; TCRdb's copy has only in-frame clones and leaves some out. V and J calls and clone size follow that table, whereas D and trimming were derived from the DNA. The repertoire consists of 200,000 to 250,000 clones, with about 90% occurring once and the leading ten covering less than 3%. This specimen belongs to a study of blood T cell repertoires in COVID-19. Background on the study: Acute-phase and convalescent COVID-19 samples originated in the United States, Italy and Spain. The analysed material was cDNA or gDNA that came from T cells, B-cell-depleted T cells, or PBMCs.

Germline lookup yields CDR1 LGHNT and CDR2 FRNRAP. The CDR3 length is 15 residues. Trimming took 6 bases from V and 2 from J, leaving 16 bases between them. The Seattle patients joined while their infection was active and were tracked longitudinally afterward. This TCR came from a man aged 25-45 years with COVID-19, enrolled during active disease. Sequenced sample: peripheral blood. The rearrangement links TRBV12-5 to TRBJ1-2, with no clear D. This chain's CDR3 is CASGYEVGRNYGYTF. As DNA, the CDR3 is TGTGCTAGTGGATATGAGGTTGGCAGAAACTATGGCTACACCTTC.